Shown below are 19 T cell receptor beta chains from a single sample sequenced in a study of type 1 regulatory T cells (dated by TCRdb to the early 2020s). Sequencing took place on an Illumina MiSeq. TCRdb cleaned the public reads at Q25 with fastp, built clones with MiXCR and kept in-frame beta chains. Identical CDR3 protein sequences are pooled into one entry, listed with their most common genes and DNA. This sample has 80,000 to 100,000 distinct CDR3 sequences in its table, and roughly 31% of those were observed once. The ten largest clones represent approximately 2.2% of the sample. Sequencing used CD4+ T cells, either the whole sample or a sorted fraction (not recorded which). The receptors here all came from a human donor in good health.

The rearrangement links TRBV9 to TRBJ2-5; no clear D gene. Trimming took 1 base from V and 5 from J, leaving 9 bases between them. The CDR3 consists of 13 residues. The germline gives CDR1 SGDLS, CDR2 YYNGEE. The chain's CDR3 is CASSVTLGETQYF. In DNA form, the CDR3 reads TGTGCCAGCAGCGTAACTCTCGGGGAGACCCAGTACTTC.

The chain has TRBV5-1 and TRBJ2-1; 7 bases align to TRBD1. This CDR3 has 15 residues. Germline V gives CDR1 SGHRS, CDR2 YFSETQ. Trimming cost V 0 bases and J 4 bases; bases outside gene matches: 4. For the CDR3, the DNA is TGCGCCAGCAGCTTGGGTGGGACAGTTTACAATGAGCAGTTCTTC. Its translation is CASSLGGTVYNEQFF.

This chain links TRBV19 with TRBJ2-2; TRBD2 might be the D (6 bases). Germline CDR1 reads LNHDA; CDR2 reads SQIVND (reference sequence). This CDR3 spans 15 amino acids. V was shortened by 6 bases and J by 4 bases, with 15 bases between the two germline ends. CDR3 loop: CASSPTAGLTGELFF. The CDR3 DNA reads as TGTGCCAGTAGCCCAACCGCGGGGCTCACCGGGGAGCTGTTTTTT.

The sample holds a few counts of this clonotype. The chain carries TRBV12-3 or TRBV12-4 and TRBJ2-7, with D tentatively TRBD1 (6 bases). V was shortened by 5 bases and J by 0 bases, with 14 bases between the two germline ends. This CDR3 region has 15 residues. In DNA form, the CDR3 reads TGTGCCAGCAGTCCCCTGGACAGTAACTCCTACGAGCAGTACTTC. It yields the protein CASSPLDSNSYEQYF.

The chain combines TRBV7-2 with TRBJ1-6, with a weak D call TRBD1 (6 bases). V dropped 1 base and J dropped 8 bases, with 6 bases sitting between them. Germline CDR1 is SGHTA and CDR2 is FQGNSA. The CDR3 has 13 amino acids. The CDR3 sequence: CASSLEGDSPLHF. DNA for the CDR3: TGTGCCAGCAGCTTAGAGGGGGATTCACCCCTCCACTTT.

This clonotype was counted only a few times. The chain employs TRBV20-1 and TRBJ2-5, with 7 positions matching TRBD2. CDR3 size: 15 residues. Per germline, CDR1 DFQATT and CDR2 SNEGSKA (reference sequence). V shed 0 bases and J 5 bases; nucleotides not matched to a gene: 9. The CDR3 sequence is CSAREGSGGLETQYF. Written as DNA, the CDR3 is TGCAGTGCTAGAGAAGGATCGGGAGGCTTGGAGACCCAGTACTTC.

This clonotype was counted a few times. The chain employs TRBV20-1 and TRBJ2-3, with 9 bases matching TRBD2. The V and J ends lost 6 bases and 2 bases, in that order; junction bases with no gene match: 15. The length of the CDR3 is 17 residues. CDR1 is DFQATT and CDR2 is SNEGSKA in the germline V gene (reference sequence). The chain's CDR3 is CSARLAGGNKNTDTQYF. CDR3 in DNA: TGCAGTGCCAGATTGGCGGGAGGGAATAAAAACACAGATACGCAGTATTTT.

This clonotype was recorded a few times. The chain recombines TRBV6-5 with TRBJ1-2, with D possibly being TRBD1 (6 bases). The CDR3 is 14 amino acids. CDR1 and CDR2 from the germline V gene are MNHEY and SVGAGI. Trimming removed 5 bases at V and 8 bases at J, with 18 bases between. CDR3 region: CASSRQDSSGGYTF. The CDR3 nucleotides are TGTGCCAGCAGTCGACAGGACTCCTCGGGGGGCTACACCTTC.

The CDR3 sequence: CASSFRTKTYEQYF. The CDR3 DNA is TGTGCCAGCAGCTTTCGGACTAAAACCTACGAGCAGTACTTC. V and J are TRBV7-2 and TRBJ2-7; D is possibly TRBD2 (6 bases). Trimming took 3 bases from V and 2 from J, leaving 11 bases between them. Germline-derived CDR1 and CDR2 are SGHTA and FQGNSA. There are 14 residues in the CDR3.

A note on this clonotype: With a much larger clone just one base away, this may be a read error. This chain joins TRBV7-9 and TRBJ2-4, with a weak D call TRBD1 (6 bases). The CDR3 is 14 amino acids. Germline-derived CDR1 and CDR2 are SEHNR and FQNEAQ (reference sequence). CDR3 nucleotides: TGTGTCAGCAGCTTGGGACAAGGAAAAAACATTCAGTACTTC. This codes for CVSSLGQGKNIQYF. Variable domain in full (rest from reference TRBV7-9 and TRBJ2-4): DTGVSQNPRHKITKRGQNVTFRCDPISEHNRLYWYRQTLGQGPEFLTYFQNEAQLEKSRLLSDRFSAERPKGSFSTLEIQRTEQGDSAMYLCVSSLGQGKNIQYFGAGTRLSVL.

The chain has TRBV24-1 and TRBJ2-2, with 10 bases matching TRBD1. The V and J ends lost 4 bases and 6 bases, in that order; junction bases with no gene match: 7. In germline, CDR1 is KGHDR, CDR2 SFDVKD. CDR3 size: 16 residues. CDR3 DNA sequence: TGTGCCACCAGTGACCGGGGACAGGGGTTGGCCGGGGAGCTGTTTTTT. The encoded protein is CATSDRGQGLAGELFF.

The chain is built from TRBV19 and TRBJ1-5; D perhaps matches TRBD1 (6 bases). The V end lost 3 bases, the J end lost 1 base, and 16 bases lay between the germline ends. Germline assignment: CDR1 LNHDA and CDR2 SQIVND (reference sequence). The CDR3 runs to 17 residues. The CDR3 DNA reads TGTGCCAGTAGTATCATGACAGGCGAGGGGAGCAATCAGCCCCAGCATTTT. Protein sequence: CASSIMTGEGSNQPQHF.

V and J are TRBV15 and TRBJ2-2; D not certain. From germline, CDR1 is LNHNV and CDR2 YYDKDF (reference sequence). The CDR3 loop spans 13 amino acids. Trimming removed 1 base from V and 7 bases from J, with 7 bases in between. The DNA of the CDR3 is TGTGCCACCAGCAGAGGGGAAGACGGGGAGCTGTTTTTT. Protein sequence: CATSRGEDGELFF.

This clonotype was found a few times. CDR3 amino acids: CASSPVGGYPEAFF. In DNA form, the CDR3 reads TGTGCCAGCAGCCCGGTAGGAGGCTACCCCGAAGCTTTCTTT. This rearrangement joins TRBV7-9 to TRBJ1-1; D call uncertain. CDR3 length: 14 residues. V was trimmed by 5 bases and J by 8 bases, leaving 18 bases between them. CDR1 SEHNR and CDR2 FQNEAQ come from the germline V gene (reference sequence). Based on the CDR3 plus reference TRBV7-9 and TRBJ1-1, the full variable domain is DTGVSQNPRHKITKRGQNVTFRCDPISEHNRLYWYRQTLGQGPEFLTYFQNEAQLEKSRLLSDRFSAERPKGSFSTLEIQRTEQGDSAMYLCASSPVGGYPEAFFGQGTRLTVV.

As regards this clonotype: A read error may account for a junction end that differs from germline. The chain links TRBV9 to TRBJ2-3, with D perhaps matching TRBD2 (6 bases). Germline assignment: CDR1 SGDLS and CDR2 YYNGEE. CDR3 length equals 13 residues. CDR3 in amino acids: CVSSVADTDTQYF. DNA of the CDR3: TGTGTCAGCAGCGTAGCGGACACAGATACGCAGTATTTT.

The chain is built from TRBV4-3 and TRBJ2-7; 11 bases fit TRBD2. Germline CDR1 and CDR2: LGHNA and YSLEER. With 1 base clipped from V and 6 bases from J, the junction kept 8 bases outside the gene matches. The CDR3 is 16 amino acids. The CDR3 region is CASSQAVAGGPGEQYF. CDR3 bases: TGCGCCAGCAGCCAAGCAGTAGCGGGAGGGCCGGGCGAGCAGTACTTC.

The J gene is TRBJ2-7, the V gene TRBV5-1, with 11 bases lining up with TRBD1. Trimming cost V 1 base and J 2 bases; bases outside gene matches: 14. This CDR3 spans 19 amino acids. Germline CDR1 reads SGHRS; CDR2 reads YFSETQ. The CDR3 reads CASSLSPGTGGRSAYEQYF. The CDR3 nucleotides are TGCGCCAGCAGCTTGTCTCCCGGGACAGGGGGGAGGTCTGCCTACGAGCAGTACTTC.

In this sample, this clonotype turned up a few times. The chain recombines TRBV9 with TRBJ1-1; possible D gene TRBD1, 5 bases. There are 16 residues in the CDR3. Germline V gene sequence: CDR1 SGDLS, CDR2 YYNGEE. Trimming cost V 2 bases and J 6 bases, with 20 bases left between them. The CDR3: CASSVGGFAGSAEAFF. Written as DNA, the CDR3 is TGTGCCAGCAGCGTGGGGGGGTTTGCGGGGAGCGCTGAAGCTTTCTTT. Supplemented by reference TRBV9 and TRBJ1-1, the full variable domain reads DSGVTQTPKHLITATGQRVTLRCSPRSGDLSVYWYQQSLDQGLQFLIQYYNGEERAKGNILERFSAQQFPDLHSELNLSSLELGDSALYFCASSVGGFAGSAEAFFGQGTRLTVV.

V usage is TRBV20-1 and J usage is TRBJ1-2; no reliable D call. CDR3 length: 13 residues. V was pared by 6 bases and J by 1 base, with 12 bases between. The germline V gene encodes CDR1 DFQATT and CDR2 SNEGSKA (reference sequence). The CDR3 here is CSAMPDGNYGYTF. In DNA form, the CDR3 reads TGCAGTGCCATGCCCGACGGTAACTATGGCTACACCTTC.